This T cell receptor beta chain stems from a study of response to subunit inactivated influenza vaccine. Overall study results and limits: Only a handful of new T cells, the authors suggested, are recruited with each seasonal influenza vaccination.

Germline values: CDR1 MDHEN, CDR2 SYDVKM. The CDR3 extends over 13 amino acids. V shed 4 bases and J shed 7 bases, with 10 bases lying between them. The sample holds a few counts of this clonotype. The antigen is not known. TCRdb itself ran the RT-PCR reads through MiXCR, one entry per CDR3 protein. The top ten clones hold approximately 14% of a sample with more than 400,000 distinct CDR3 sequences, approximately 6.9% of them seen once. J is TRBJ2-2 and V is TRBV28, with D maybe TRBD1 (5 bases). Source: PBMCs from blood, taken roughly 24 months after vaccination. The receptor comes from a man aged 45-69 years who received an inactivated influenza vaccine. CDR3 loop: CASSSPGLGELFF. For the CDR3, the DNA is TGTGCCAGCAGTTCCCCAGGGCTCGGGGAGCTGTTTTTT.